This T cell receptor (beta chain) was captured by sequencing in a study of T cells in Graves' hyperthyroidism and ophthalmopathy. Study-level background: The authors collected peripheral blood at initial diagnosis, before any treatment.

The count of this clonotype is one. What it recognizes is unknown. RNA transcripts provided the source from which TCR beta CDR3 regions were amplified. HTBI primers were used for first-round RT-PCR of the TCR CDR3. Each CDR3 protein is one row after TCRdb ran MiXCR on the multiplex PCR reads. The profile shows roughly 530,000 distinct CDR3 sequences, roughly 15% of them singletons. From germline, CDR1 is GTSNPN and CDR2 SVGIG (reference sequence). V was pared by 4 bases and J by 8 bases, with 20 bases between. The CDR3 is 14 residues long. Whole-study findings and limits: In the blood, most expanded thyroid clonotypes above 0.001 appeared as well.

V is TRBV30 and J is TRBJ1-2; a weak D match, TRBD1 (6 bases). Sequencing used blood. This clonotype was sampled from a woman aged 18 to 35 with Graves' ophthalmopathy. CDR3 loop: CAWTVRGARWGYTF. In DNA form, the CDR3 reads TGTGCCTGGACCGTACGGGGGGCCCGATGGGGCTACACCTTC.